This TCR beta chain was sequenced in a study of blood T cell repertoires in COVID-19. Study-wide context: Researchers got acute and convalescent COVID-19 samples from the United States, Italy and Spain.

The CDR3 extends over 18 amino acids. Germline V gene lookup returns CDR1 SGDLS and CDR2 YYNGEE. The trim removed 2 bases at V and 4 bases at J, leaving 15 bases unmatched. Sequenced by immunoSEQ multiplex PCR; TCRdb stores in-frame clones only, minus some. Among over 300,000 clones listed, over 75% were seen once. Participants had their cohort set by participant-reported clinical history. The V call is TRBV9, the J call TRBJ2-3; TRBD2 agrees at 8 bases. The source material was PBMCs or T cells enriched from blood (not recorded which). This sequence was found in a woman aged 30 to 39 with acute COVID-19. CDR3 sequence: CASSVDLPGLEAADTQYF. In nucleotides, the CDR3 is TGTGCCAGCAGCGTGGACCTACCGGGACTAGAAGCGGCAGATACGCAGTATTTT.